This TCR beta chain comes out of a study of cytotoxic CD8 clonotypes in ibrutinib-treated CLL. Overall study results and limits: Measured clonality at baseline was greater than in age-matched healthy donors and tracked with circulating CD8+ T-cell counts.

Germline-derived CDR1 and CDR2 are GTSNPN and SVGIG (reference sequence). CDR3 size: 12 residues. Germline trimming cut 4 bases from V and 7 bases from J; bases unmatched to any gene: 0. As to this clone: The antigen remains unidentified.

Data came from immunoSEQ multiplex PCR; TCRdb stores just in-frame clones and leaves some out. The repertoire holds some 93,000 clones, with about 78% as singletons. The gene calls are TRBV30 and TRBJ1-6, with 8 nucleotides matching TRBD1. The sequence came from a human donor with chronic lymphocytic leukemia. The sample here was PBMCs, taken after 12 months of ibrutinib treatment. This CDR3 is CAWTGGNSPLHF. The CDR3, as DNA: TGTGCCTGGACAGGGGGCAATTCACCCCTCCACTTT.